The sequence of this TCR beta chain was determined in a study of T-cell memory formation after mild COVID-19. Across the study: Each donor largely had its own TCR clusters. Broader study findings: Second-wave clones that peaked on day 37 lacked confirmed SARS-CoV-2 specificity.

Trimming took 4 bases from V and 4 from J; bases not matched to a gene: 4. CDR3 length: 14 amino acids. Germline V gene sequence: CDR1 SEHNR, CDR2 FQNEAQ (reference sequence). This clonotype has only a few counts. The antigen is not known. Sample barcodes and UMIs were carried by the TCR alpha and TCR beta cDNA libraries that 5'RACE generated with constant-segment primers. TCRdb fed the 5' RACE reads into MiXCR, producing one record per CDR3 protein. The sample shows approximately 410,000 distinct CDR3 sequences, 20% to 30% of them seen only once. The specimen sequenced was PBMCs or a T cell subset sorted from them (not recorded which). J is TRBJ1-5 and V is TRBV7-9; TRBD1 matches 7 bases. The source is an adult woman who had mild COVID-19 (a few samples of this study predate the infection). Cell type and time point are not known. The CDR3 DNA sequence: TGTGCCAGCAGCTCGGACAGGCTGAATCAGCCCCAGCATTTT. Its protein is CASSSDRLNQPQHF.